Only a few counts were recorded for the clone carrying this T cell receptor beta chain. CDR3 length: 15 amino acids. Germline V gene data show CDR1 as SGHVS and CDR2 as FQNEAQ. V dropped 1 base and J dropped 3 bases, with 10 bases sitting between them. This record belongs to a study of blood T cell repertoires in COVID-19. Turning to the study itself: Samples representing acute and convalescent COVID-19 were sourced from the United States, Italy and Spain. From T cells, B-cell-depleted T cells, or PBMCs came the material, which was cDNA or gDNA.

The authors' processing: Reference gene primer amplification yielded estimated nucleated cell counts. Assay used: immunoSEQ multiplex PCR; TCRdb lists only in-frame clones, some missing. V, J and clone size were drawn from that table, and D and trimming were deduced from the DNA. The table shows about 250,000 clones, with approximately 83% occurring only once. The clonotype was recovered from a man aged 45 to 65 with active or convalescent COVID-19. Sequenced material: peripheral blood. This rearrangement joins TRBV7-8 to TRBJ2-1; weak D call: TRBD1 (5 bases). In nucleotides, the CDR3 is TGTGCCAGCAGCTTAGGTCAGGGTAACTACAATGAGCAGTTCTTC. It translates to CASSLGQGNYNEQFF. The full variable domain, rest sourced from reference TRBV7-8 and TRBJ2-1, is GAGVSQSPRYKVAKRGQDVALRCDPISGHVSLFWYQQALGQGPEFLTYFQNEAQLDKSGLPSDRFFAERPEGSVSTLKIQRTQQEDSAVYLCASSLGQGNYNEQFFGPGTRLTVL.